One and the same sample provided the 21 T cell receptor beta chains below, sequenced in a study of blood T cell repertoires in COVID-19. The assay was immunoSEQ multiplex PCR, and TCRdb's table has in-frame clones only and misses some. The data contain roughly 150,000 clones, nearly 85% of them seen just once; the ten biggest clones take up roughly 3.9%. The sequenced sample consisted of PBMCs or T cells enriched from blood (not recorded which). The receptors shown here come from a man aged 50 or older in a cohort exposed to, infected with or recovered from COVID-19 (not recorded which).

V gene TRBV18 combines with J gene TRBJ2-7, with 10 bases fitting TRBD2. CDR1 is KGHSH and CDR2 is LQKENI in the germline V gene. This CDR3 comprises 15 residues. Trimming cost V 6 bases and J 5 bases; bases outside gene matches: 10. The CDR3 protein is CASSKQREGGNEQYF. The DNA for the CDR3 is TGTGCCAGCTCCAAACAGCGGGAGGGAGGCAACGAGCAGTACTTC.

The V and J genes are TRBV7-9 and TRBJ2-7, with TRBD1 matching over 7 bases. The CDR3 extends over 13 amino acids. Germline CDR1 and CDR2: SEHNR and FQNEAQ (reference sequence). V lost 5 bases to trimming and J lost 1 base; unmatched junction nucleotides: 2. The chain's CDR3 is CASSRDSSYEQYF. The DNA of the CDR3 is TGTGCCAGCAGCAGGGACAGTTCCTACGAGCAGTACTTC.

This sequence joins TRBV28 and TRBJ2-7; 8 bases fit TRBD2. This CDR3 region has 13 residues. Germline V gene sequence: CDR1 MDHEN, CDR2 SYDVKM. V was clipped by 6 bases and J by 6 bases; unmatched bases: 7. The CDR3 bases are TGTGCCAGCAGGAAGCGGGAGACTGGCGAGCAGTACTTC. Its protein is CASRKRETGEQYF. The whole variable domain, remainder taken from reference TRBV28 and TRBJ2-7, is DVKVTQSSRYLVKRTGEKVFLECVQDMDHENMFWYRQDPGLGLRLIYFSYDVKMKEKGDIPEGYSVSREKKERFSLILESASTNQTSMYLCASRKRETGEQYFGPGTRLTVT.

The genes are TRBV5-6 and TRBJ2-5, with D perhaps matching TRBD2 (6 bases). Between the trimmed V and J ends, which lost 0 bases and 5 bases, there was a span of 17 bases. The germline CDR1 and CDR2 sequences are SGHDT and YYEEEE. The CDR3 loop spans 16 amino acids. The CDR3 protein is CASSLALRGRWETQYF. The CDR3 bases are TGTGCCAGCAGCTTGGCGTTGCGGGGTAGGTGGGAGACCCAGTACTTC. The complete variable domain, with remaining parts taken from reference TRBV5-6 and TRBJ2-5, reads DAGVTQSPTHLIKTRGQQVTLRCSPKSGHDTVSWYQQALGQGPQFIFQYYEEEERQRGNFPDRFSGHQFPNYSSELNVNALLLGDSALYLCASSLALRGRWETQYFGPGTRLLVL.

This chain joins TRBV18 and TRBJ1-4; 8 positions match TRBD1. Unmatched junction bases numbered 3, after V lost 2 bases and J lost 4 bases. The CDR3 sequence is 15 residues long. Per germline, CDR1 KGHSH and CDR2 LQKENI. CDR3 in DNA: TGTGCCAGCTCACCAGGGACAGGACATAATGAAAAACTGTTTTTT. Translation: CASSPGTGHNEKLFF. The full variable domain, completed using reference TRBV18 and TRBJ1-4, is NAGVMQNPRHLVRRRGQEARLRCSPMKGHSHVYWYRQLPEEGLKFMVYLQKENIIDESGMPKERFSAEFPKEGPSILRIQQVVRGDSAAYFCASSPGTGHNEKLFFGSGTQLSVL.

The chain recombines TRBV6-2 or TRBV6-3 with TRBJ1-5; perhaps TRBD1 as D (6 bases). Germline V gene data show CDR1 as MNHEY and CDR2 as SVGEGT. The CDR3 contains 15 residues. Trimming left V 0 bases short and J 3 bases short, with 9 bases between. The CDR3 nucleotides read TGTGCCAGCAGTTACTCGGGGGCTAACAATCAGCCCCAGCATTTT. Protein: CASSYSGANNQPQHF.

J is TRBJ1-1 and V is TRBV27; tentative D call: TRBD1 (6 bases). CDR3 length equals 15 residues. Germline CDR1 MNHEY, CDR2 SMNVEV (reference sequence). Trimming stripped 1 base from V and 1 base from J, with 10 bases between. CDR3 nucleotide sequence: TGTGCCAGCAGTTTATTCCTGGGGGCGAACACTGAAGCTTTCTTT. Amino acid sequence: CASSLFLGANTEAFF.

The CDR3 nucleotides are TGTGCCAGCAGTTACTCTAGCGGGGGTCGTTCCTACGAGCAGTACTTC. This encodes CASSYSSGGRSYEQYF. The rearrangement uses TRBV6-5 and TRBJ2-7; TRBD2 matches 9 bases. Trimming at V came to 0 bases and at J to 1 base, leaving 4 bases not matched to a gene. Germline values: CDR1 MNHEY, CDR2 SVGAGI. This CDR3 has 16 amino acids.

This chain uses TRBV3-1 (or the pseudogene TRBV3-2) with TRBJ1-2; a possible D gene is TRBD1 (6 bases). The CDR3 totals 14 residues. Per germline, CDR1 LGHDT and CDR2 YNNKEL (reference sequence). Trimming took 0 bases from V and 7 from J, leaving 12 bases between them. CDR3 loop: CASSQDLGTTGYTF. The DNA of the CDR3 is TGTGCCAGCAGCCAAGATTTAGGGACAACTGGCTACACCTTC.

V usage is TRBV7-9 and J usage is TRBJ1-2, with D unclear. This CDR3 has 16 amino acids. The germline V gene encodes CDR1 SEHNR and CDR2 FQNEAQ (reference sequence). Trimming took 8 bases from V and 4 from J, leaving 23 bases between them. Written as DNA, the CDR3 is TGTGCCAGCGACTCTAACCGCTTTCCACCTTCCTATGGCTACACCTTC. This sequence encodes CASDSNRFPPSYGYTF.

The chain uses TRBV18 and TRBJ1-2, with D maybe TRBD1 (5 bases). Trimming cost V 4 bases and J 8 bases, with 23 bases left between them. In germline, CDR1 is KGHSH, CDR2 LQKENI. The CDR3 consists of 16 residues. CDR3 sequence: CASSRNVDSPGSGYTF. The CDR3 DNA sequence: TGTGCCAGCTCACGGAACGTAGACAGCCCCGGAAGCGGCTACACCTTC. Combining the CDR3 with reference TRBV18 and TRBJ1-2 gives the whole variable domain NAGVMQNPRHLVRRRGQEARLRCSPMKGHSHVYWYRQLPEEGLKFMVYLQKENIIDESGMPKERFSAEFPKEGPSILRIQQVVRGDSAAYFCASSRNVDSPGSGYTFGSGTRLTVV.

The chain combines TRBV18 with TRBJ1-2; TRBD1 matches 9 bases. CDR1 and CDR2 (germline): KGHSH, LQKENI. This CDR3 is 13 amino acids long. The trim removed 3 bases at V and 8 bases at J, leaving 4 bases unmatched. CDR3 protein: CASSPGTGSGYTF. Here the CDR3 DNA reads TGTGCCAGCTCACCTGGGACAGGGTCCGGCTACACCTTC. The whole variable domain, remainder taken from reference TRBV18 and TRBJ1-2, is NAGVMQNPRHLVRRRGQEARLRCSPMKGHSHVYWYRQLPEEGLKFMVYLQKENIIDESGMPKERFSAEFPKEGPSILRIQQVVRGDSAAYFCASSPGTGSGYTFGSGTRLTVV.

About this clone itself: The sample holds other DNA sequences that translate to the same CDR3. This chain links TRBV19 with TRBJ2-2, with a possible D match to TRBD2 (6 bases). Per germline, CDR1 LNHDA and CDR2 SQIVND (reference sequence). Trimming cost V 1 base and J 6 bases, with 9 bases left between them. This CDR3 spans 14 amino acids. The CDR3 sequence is CASSIGAGSGELFF. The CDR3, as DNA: TGTGCCAGTAGTATAGGGGCGGGGTCCGGGGAGCTGTTTTTT.

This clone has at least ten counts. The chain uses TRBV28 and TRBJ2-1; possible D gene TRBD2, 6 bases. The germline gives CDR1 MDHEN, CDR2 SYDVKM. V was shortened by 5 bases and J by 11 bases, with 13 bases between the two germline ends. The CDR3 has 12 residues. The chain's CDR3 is CASSATGRKQFF. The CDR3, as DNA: TGTGCCAGCAGTGCAACGGGGAGGAAGCAGTTCTTC.

Here the CDR3 DNA reads TGTGCCAGCAGCTTAGTACTTGAGCAGTTCTTC. Its translation is CASSLVLEQFF. This rearrangement joins TRBV7-2 to TRBJ2-1; D gene uncertain. V lost 1 base to trimming and J lost 9 bases, with 4 bases between them. From germline, CDR1 is SGHTA and CDR2 FQGNSA. This CDR3 region has 11 residues.

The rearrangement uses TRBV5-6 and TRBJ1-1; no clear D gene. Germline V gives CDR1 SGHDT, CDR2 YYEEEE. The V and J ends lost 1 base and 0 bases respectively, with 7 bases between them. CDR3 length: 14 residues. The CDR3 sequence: CASSLKQLNTEAFF. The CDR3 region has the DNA TGTGCCAGCAGCTTGAAACAGTTGAACACTGAAGCTTTCTTT.

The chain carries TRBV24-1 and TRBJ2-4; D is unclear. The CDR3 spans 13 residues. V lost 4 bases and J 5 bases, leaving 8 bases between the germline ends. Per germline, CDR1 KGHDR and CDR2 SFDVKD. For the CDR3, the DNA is TGTGCCACCAGTGACCCCCCAGAAAACATTCAGTACTTC. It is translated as CATSDPPENIQYF.

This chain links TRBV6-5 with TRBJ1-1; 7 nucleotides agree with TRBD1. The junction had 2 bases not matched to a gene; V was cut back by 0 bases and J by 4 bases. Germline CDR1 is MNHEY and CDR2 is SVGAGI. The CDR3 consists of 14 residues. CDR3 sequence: CASSYSGGLTEAFF. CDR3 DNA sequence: TGTGCCAGCAGTTACTCAGGGGGCCTCACTGAAGCTTTCTTT.

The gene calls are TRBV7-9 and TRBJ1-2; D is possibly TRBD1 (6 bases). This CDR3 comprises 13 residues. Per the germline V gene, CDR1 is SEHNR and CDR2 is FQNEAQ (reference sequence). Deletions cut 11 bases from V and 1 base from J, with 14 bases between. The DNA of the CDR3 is TGTGCCGTAACAGGGCCCGATAACTATGGCTACACCTTC. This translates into CAVTGPDNYGYTF.

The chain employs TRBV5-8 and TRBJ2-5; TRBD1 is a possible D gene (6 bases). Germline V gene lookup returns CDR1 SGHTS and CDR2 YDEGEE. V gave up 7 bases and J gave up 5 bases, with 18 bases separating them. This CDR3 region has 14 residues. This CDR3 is CASGDMGATETQYF. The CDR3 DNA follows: TGTGCCAGCGGCGATATGGGGGCGACGGAGACCCAGTACTTC.

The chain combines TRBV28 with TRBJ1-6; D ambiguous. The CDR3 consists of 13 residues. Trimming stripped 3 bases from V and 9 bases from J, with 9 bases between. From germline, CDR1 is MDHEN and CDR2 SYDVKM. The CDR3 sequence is CASSLEAISPLHF. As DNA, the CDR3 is TGTGCCAGCAGTTTGGAGGCAATTTCACCCCTCCACTTT.